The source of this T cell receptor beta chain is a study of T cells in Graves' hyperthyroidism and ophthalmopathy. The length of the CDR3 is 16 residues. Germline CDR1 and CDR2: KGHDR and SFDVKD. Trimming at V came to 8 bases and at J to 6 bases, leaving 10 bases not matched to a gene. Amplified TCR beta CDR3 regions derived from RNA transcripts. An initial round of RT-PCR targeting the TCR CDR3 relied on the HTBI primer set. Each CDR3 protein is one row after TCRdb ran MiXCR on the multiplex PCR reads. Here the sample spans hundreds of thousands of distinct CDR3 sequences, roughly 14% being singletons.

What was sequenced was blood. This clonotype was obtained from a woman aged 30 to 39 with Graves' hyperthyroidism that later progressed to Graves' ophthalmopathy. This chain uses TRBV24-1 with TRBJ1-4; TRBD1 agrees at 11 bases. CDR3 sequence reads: CATNDRGQGVDEKLFF. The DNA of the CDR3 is TGTGCCACCAATGACCGGGGACAGGGGGTGGATGAAAAACTGTTTTTT.